This T cell receptor beta chain stems from a study of blood T cell repertoires in COVID-19. Study overall: Samples of COVID-19 (acute and convalescent) were obtained from the United States, Italy and Spain. T cells, B-cell-depleted T cells, or PBMCs provided the cDNA or gDNA that served as material.

In the authors' methods: Reference gene primer amplification gave nucleated cell count estimates. Produced via immunoSEQ multiplex PCR; TCRdb's table is partial and in-frame only. That table gives V, J and clone size, and the DNA gave D and trimming. This table holds over 200,000 clones, just under 90% found once. Enrolment of Seattle patients took place during active infection, and they were followed longitudinally. V lost 2 bases and J lost 4; bases outside the gene matches: 3. This CDR3 comprises 14 residues. The V gene's germline CDR1 is KGHSH and CDR2 LQKENI. The rearrangement joins TRBV18 to TRBJ1-1; 8 bases agree with TRBD1. The sequenced material came from peripheral blood. This clonotype originated in a young man with COVID-19, enrolled during active disease. The CDR3 region has the DNA TGTGCCAGCTCACCATTAACAGGGGGCACTGAAGCTTTCTTT. This codes for CASSPLTGGTEAFF.